The sequence of this TCR beta chain was determined in a study of shared clonotypes between healthy human individuals. The count of this clone is one. Germline values: CDR1 KGHSY, CDR2 FQNENV. The CDR3 is made up of 15 amino acids. Germline trimming cut 5 bases from V and 3 bases from J; bases unmatched to any gene: 10. Sequencing used immunoSEQ multiplex PCR; TCRdb keeps in-frame clones, though not all of them. The sample has hundreds of thousands of clones; around 96% are singletons. This sequence joins TRBV16 and TRBJ2-7; 7 bases line up with TRBD1. What was sequenced was naive CD4+ T cells sorted from blood. Stated subset: CD45RA+ positively selected. This receptor was obtained from a woman aged 25-40 years in good health. CDR3 coding DNA: TGTGCCAGCAGCAAACGGACAGGTTGGGACTACGAGCAGTACTTC. Its protein product is CASSKRTGWDYEQYF.